These 16 T cell receptor beta chains originate from one sample sequenced in a study of shared clonotypes between healthy human individuals. The table came from immunoSEQ multiplex PCR; TCRdb's copy has only in-frame clones and leaves some out. The repertoire includes some 1.5 million clones, around 98% of them detected once, and roughly 0.42% sits in the top ten. Sequencing input: naive CD4+ T cells sorted from blood. This sample's subset: CD45RA+ positively selected. Receptors originate from a man between 25 and 39 years old in good health.

J is TRBJ2-1 and V is TRBV21-1; the DNA was not used to check the table's D call, TRBD1. TRBV21-1 has pseudogene status. The length of the CDR3 is 17 residues. As DNA, the CDR3 is TGTGCCAGCAGCAAAATCAAAGTCAGATACCGCTACAATGAGCAGTTCTTC. Its protein is CASSKIKVRYRYNEQFF.

The chain employs TRBV27 and TRBJ2-7; no definite D call. There are 15 residues in the CDR3. V lost 7 bases and J lost 3, with 19 bases in between. Germline CDR1 and CDR2: MNHEY and SMNVEV (reference sequence). The CDR3 reads CASTNPRPGGYEQYF. For the CDR3, the DNA is TGTGCCAGCACAAACCCCCGCCCAGGTGGCTACGAGCAGTACTTC.

This clone came up once. This chain joins TRBV11-2 and TRBJ2-1; D gene ambiguous. This CDR3 spans 16 amino acids. CDR1 SGHAT and CDR2 FQNNGV come from the germline V gene. V gave up 1 base and J gave up 0 bases, with 10 bases separating them. In nucleotides, the CDR3 is TGTGCCAGCAGCTTAGTACTACGGAGCTCCTACAATGAGCAGTTCTTC. Its translation is CASSLVLRSSYNEQFF.

This sequence joins TRBV5-6 and TRBJ2-7, with 8 bases identical to TRBD2. The CDR3 spans 13 residues. Germline assignment: CDR1 SGHDT and CDR2 YYEEEE. V was clipped by 4 bases and J by 3 bases; unmatched bases: 3. CDR3 in DNA: TGTGCCAGCAGCCACGGGAGGGACTACGAGCAGTACTTC. This codes for CASSHGRDYEQYF.

The rearrangement joins TRBV28 to TRBJ1-3; unclear D gene. The length of the CDR3 is 14 residues. CDR1 is MDHEN, CDR2 SYDVKM, per germline. The germline V and J ends were trimmed by 3 bases and 1 base, with 7 bases remaining between them. The CDR3 DNA reads TGTGCCAGCAGTTTCCTCAGTTCTGGAAACACCATATATTTT. This translates into CASSFLSSGNTIYF. The complete variable domain, with remaining parts taken from reference TRBV28 and TRBJ1-3, reads DVKVTQSSRYLVKRTGEKVFLECVQDMDHENMFWYRQDPGLGLRLIYFSYDVKMKEKGDIPEGYSVSREKKERFSLILESASTNQTSMYLCASSFLSSGNTIYFGEGSWLTVV.

This clone was seen once. The rearrangement uses TRBV19 and TRBJ2-1; TRBD2 matches at 7 bases. This CDR3 contains 14 residues. Trimming at V came to 8 bases and at J to 5 bases, leaving 9 bases not matched to a gene. Germline loops: CDR1 LNHDA, CDR2 SQIVND (reference sequence). The CDR3 sequence is CASCRAGEHNEQFF. CDR3 in DNA: TGTGCCAGTTGTCGGGCGGGAGAGCACAATGAGCAGTTCTTC. Filled out from reference TRBV19 and TRBJ2-1, the complete variable domain reads DGGITQSPKYLFRKEGQNVTLSCEQNLNHDAMYWYRQDPGQGLRLIYYSQIVNDFQKGDIAEGYSVSREKKESFPLTVTSAQKNPTAFYLCASCRAGEHNEQFFGPGTRLTVL.

The chain links TRBV14 to TRBJ2-5; no clear D gene. The ends were cut back, 5 bases at V and 5 bases at J, with 9 bases in the middle. The CDR3 length is 12 residues. Per the germline V gene, CDR1 is SGHDN and CDR2 is FVKESK. As DNA, the CDR3 is TGTGCCAGCAGCTTAACCAGGGAGACCCAGTACTTC. It encodes CASSLTRETQYF. Complete variable domain (other parts from reference TRBV14 and TRBJ2-5): EAGVTQFPSHSVIEKGQTVTLRCDPISGHDNLYWYRRVMGKEIKFLLHFVKESKQDESGMPNNRFLAERTGGTYSTLKVQPAELEDSGVYFCASSLTRETQYFGPGTRLLVL.

V and J are TRBV5-4 and TRBJ1-1; 7 positions agree with TRBD1. After removal of 4 bases from V and 8 bases from J, the junction contained 2 bases not matched to a gene. Per the germline V gene, CDR1 is SGHNT and CDR2 is YYREEE (reference sequence). The CDR3 runs 11 residues. Here the CDR3 DNA reads TGTGCCAGCAGCAAGGACAGGGAAGCTTTCTTT. Protein product: CASSKDREAFF. Drawing the rest from reference TRBV5-4 and TRBJ1-1, the complete variable domain is ETGVTQSPTHLIKTRGQQVTLRCSSQSGHNTVSWYQQALGQGPQFIFQYYREEENGRGNFPPRFSGLQFPNYSSELNVNALELDDSALYLCASSKDREAFFGQGTRLTVV.

The chain has TRBV19 and TRBJ2-7, with D unresolved. The CDR3 has 12 residues. From germline, CDR1 is LNHDA and CDR2 SQIVND (reference sequence). With 5 bases removed from V and 3 bases from J, the gap between germline ends came to 8 bases. In DNA, the CDR3 is TGTGCCAGTAGTCGGACCAACTACGAGCAGTACTTC. Its translation is CASSRTNYEQYF.

This chain joins TRBV9 and TRBJ2-5; either TRBD1 or TRBD2 may fit D (5 bases each). Trimming removed 0 bases at V and 5 bases at J, with 11 bases between. The CDR3 is 14 residues long. Germline V gene data show CDR1 as SGDLS and CDR2 as YYNGEE. DNA of the CDR3: TGTGCCAGCAGCGTAGACGGGGCCGGGGAGACCCAGTACTTC. Encoded protein: CASSVDGAGETQYF.

The V and J genes are TRBV6-1 and TRBJ2-5; TRBD1 or TRBD2 may be the D gene (6 bases each). CDR1 is MNHNS, CDR2 SASEGT, per germline. CDR3 length: 12 amino acids. Trimming left V 6 bases short and J 4 bases short, with 9 bases between. The CDR3 region has the DNA TGTGCCAGCAGGGGGGGCACAGAGACCCAGTACTTC. This translates into CASRGGTETQYF.

This clone has only one observation. The chain has TRBV7-2 and TRBJ1-4, with 7 bases lining up with TRBD1. Germline CDR1 SGHTA, CDR2 FQGNSA. The CDR3 is 15 residues long. V shed 0 bases and J 6 bases; nucleotides not matched to a gene: 4. The CDR3 region is CASSLASGGYEKLFF. Here the CDR3 DNA reads TGTGCCAGCAGCTTAGCGTCAGGGGGTTATGAAAAACTGTTTTTT.

The chain has TRBV10-3 and TRBJ1-1, with 7 positions matching TRBD1. The CDR3 has 14 amino acids. Germline loops: CDR1 ENHRY, CDR2 SYGVKD. J gave up 10 bases and V 5 bases, and 13 bases lay outside the gene matches. CDR3 loop: CAISKTTDRNAAFF. The DNA for the CDR3 is TGTGCCATCAGTAAAACTACGGACAGGAATGCAGCTTTCTTT.

The chain has TRBV7-2 and TRBJ2-1; D call uncertain. The germline gives CDR1 SGHTA, CDR2 FQGNSA. The CDR3 consists of 11 residues. Trimming cost V 4 bases and J 9 bases, with 7 bases left between them. CDR3 residues: CASSSTGEQFF. In DNA, the CDR3 is TGTGCCAGCAGCTCGACTGGTGAGCAGTTCTTC. Full variable domain (remainder filled in from reference TRBV7-2 and TRBJ2-1): GAGVSQSPSNKVTEKGKDVELRCDPISGHTALYWYRQSLGQGLEFLIYFQGNSAPDKSGLPSDRFSAERTGGSVSTLTIQRTQQEDSAVYLCASSSTGEQFFGPGTRLTVL.

The rearrangement joins TRBV5-1 to TRBJ2-1, with a weak D call TRBD1 (6 bases). Germline CDR1 SGHRS, CDR2 YFSETQ. Trimming shortened V by 4 bases and J by 9 bases, and 8 bases separated the two germline ends. This CDR3 has 11 residues. CDR3 sequence reads: CASSEGGEQFF. CDR3 nucleotide sequence: TGCGCCAGCAGCGAAGGGGGTGAGCAGTTCTTC.

The chain employs TRBV18 and TRBJ1-1; D possibly corresponds to TRBD1 (5 bases). Trimming cost V 6 bases and J 1 base, with 12 bases left between them. Germline CDR1 KGHSH, CDR2 LQKENI. This CDR3 spans 14 amino acids. The CDR3 nucleotides are TGTGCCAGCTCCCAAAACACAGGGAACACTGAAGCTTTCTTT. This sequence encodes CASSQNTGNTEAFF. The full variable domain, completed using reference TRBV18 and TRBJ1-1, is NAGVMQNPRHLVRRRGQEARLRCSPMKGHSHVYWYRQLPEEGLKFMVYLQKENIIDESGMPKERFSAEFPKEGPSILRIQQVVRGDSAAYFCASSQNTGNTEAFFGQGTRLTVV.